The present entry profiles one TCR beta chain with its context. Time point noted: peripheral blood 6 weeks after treatment start. The data are from a study of PD-L1 blockade in urothelial cancer. Assay: immunoSEQ multiplex PCR; the TCRdb copy retains only in-frame clones and omits some. The sample includes tens of thousands of clones, approximately 89% of them seen just once. This clonotype originated in a woman aged 55 to 70 with urothelial cancer. The starting material was PBMCs, obtained around atezolizumab (anti-PD-L1) treatment.

CDR3 amino acids: CASSLGQSTDTQYF. CDR3 coding DNA: TGTGCCAGCAGCCTCGGACAGAGCACAGATACGCAGTATTTT. The V gene is TRBV7-9, the J gene TRBJ2-3; TRBD1 is a possible D gene (6 bases). The V gene lost 5 bases and the J gene lost 0 bases, with 9 bases spanning the gap. The CDR3 consists of 14 residues. From germline, CDR1 is SEHNR and CDR2 FQNEAQ (reference sequence). The full variable domain, with the rest looked up from reference TRBV7-9 and TRBJ2-3, is DTGVSQNPRHKITKRGQNVTFRCDPISEHNRLYWYRQTLGQGPEFLTYFQNEAQLEKSRLLSDRFSAERPKGSFSTLEIQRTEQGDSAMYLCASSLGQSTDTQYFGPGTRLTVL.